The next 6 T cell receptor beta chains were all read from a single sample in a study of T cell responses to AZD1222 COVID-19 vaccine. Sequencing was performed with immunoSEQ multiplex PCR; in TCRdb, only in-frame clones are kept and a portion is missing. The sample yields some 190,000 clones, 80% to 90% seen once. The specimen was peripheral blood, collected on day 0 of AZD1222 vaccination. Receptor source: an adult in good health.

The V and J genes are TRBV27 and TRBJ2-1, with 12 bases that match TRBD2. CDR3 size: 19 residues. V trimming: 7 bases; J trimming: 0 bases; junction bases outside the gene matches: 13. The germline V gene encodes CDR1 MNHEY and CDR2 SMNVEV (reference sequence). CDR3 nucleotides: TGTGCCAGCATACCTAGCGGGGGGGAATCCTCGAGCTCCTACAATGAGCAGTTCTTC. Its translation: CASIPSGGESSSSYNEQFF.

In its sample, this clone was seen once. This chain links TRBV6-5 with TRBJ2-5, with TRBD1 matching over 10 bases. The CDR3 extends over 13 amino acids. Germline-derived CDR1 and CDR2 are MNHEY and SVGAGI. The ends lost 9 bases at V and 4 bases at J; junction bases unmatched: 5. CDR3 coding DNA: TGTGCCAGTGCGACAGGGGGCTTAGAGACCCAGTACTTC. Translated, it gives CASATGGLETQYF.

A single count supports this clone. The chain employs TRBV30 and TRBJ2-7, with TRBD2 as a possible D gene (5 bases). Germline V gene lookup returns CDR1 GTSNPN and CDR2 SVGIG (reference sequence). CDR3 length equals 14 residues. V dropped 1 base and J dropped 0 bases, with 10 bases sitting between them. The CDR3 is CAWSAGSRSYEQYF. The CDR3 DNA reads TGTGCCTGGAGTGCGGGGTCGCGCTCCTACGAGCAGTACTTC. The complete variable domain, with remaining parts taken from reference TRBV30 and TRBJ2-7, reads SQTIHQWPATLVQPVGSPLSLECTVEGTSNPNLYWYRQAAGRGLQLLFYSVGIGQISSEVPQNLSASRPQDRQFILSSKKLLLSDSGFYLCAWSAGSRSYEQYFGPGTRLTVT.

The chain joins TRBV5-5 to TRBJ1-5; tentative D call: TRBD1 (6 bases). The CDR3 loop spans 14 amino acids. Trimming took 1 base from V and 7 from J, leaving 12 bases between them. Germline V lookup: CDR1 SGHKS, CDR2 YYEKEE (reference sequence). CDR3 in amino acids: CASSLRGAGQPQHF. The CDR3 nucleotides are TGTGCCAGCAGCTTGCGGGGGGCCGGGCAGCCCCAGCATTTT.

About this clone itself: At one end the junction does not follow the germline gene, possibly because of a read error. The chain couples TRBV7-7 to TRBJ2-1; TRBD2 agrees at 11 bases. The CDR3 loop spans 15 amino acids. CDR1 is SSHAT and CDR2 is FNYEAQ in the germline V gene (reference sequence). CDR3 loop: CASSLTPSGGNEQFF. Here the CDR3 DNA reads TGTGCTAGCAGTCTTACTCCTAGCGGGGGGAATGAGCAGTTCTTC.

V gene TRBV7-9 combines with J gene TRBJ1-2, with D unresolved. From germline, CDR1 is SEHNR and CDR2 FQNEAQ (reference sequence). The germline V and J ends were trimmed by 10 bases and 4 bases, with 19 bases remaining between them. CDR3 length: 14 residues. CDR3 region: CATQRREAVYGYTF. CDR3 nucleotides: TGTGCCACTCAAAGGAGGGAGGCGGTCTATGGCTACACCTTC. The whole variable domain, remainder taken from reference TRBV7-9 and TRBJ1-2, is DTGVSQNPRHKITKRGQNVTFRCDPISEHNRLYWYRQTLGQGPEFLTYFQNEAQLEKSRLLSDRFSAERPKGSFSTLEIQRTEQGDSAMYLCATQRREAVYGYTFGSGTRLTVV.